The T cell receptor (beta chain) described here comes from a study of cytomegalovirus exposure and HLA in healthy donors. Study-wide findings and caveats: A few CMV-associated chains were confirmed in vitro to be specific for CMV antigens. Despite most TCR sequences being rare, some public TCRs occurred in many donors. The finding came from a later analysis; first-cohort TCR clusters tended to co-occur in the approximately 120 validation repertoires.

The CDR3 sequence is 15 residues long. Germline CDR1 is SGDLS and CDR2 is YYNGEE. V trimming: 3 bases; J trimming: 6 bases; junction bases outside the gene matches: 5. The method was immunoSEQ multiplex PCR; TCRdb's version includes in-frame clones alone and lacks a portion of them. This sample has 130,000 to 150,000 clones, with 70% to 90% found just once. This clone was counted once. The antigen is undetermined. The J gene is TRBJ1-6, the V gene TRBV9, with TRBD1 matching over 8 bases. This TCR came from a woman under 30 in good health and CMV-seropositive. Material: PBMCs. As DNA, the CDR3 is TGTGCCAGCAGCGGCGGCGGGACAGGTAATTCACCCCTCCACTTT. Translated: CASSGGGTGNSPLHF.